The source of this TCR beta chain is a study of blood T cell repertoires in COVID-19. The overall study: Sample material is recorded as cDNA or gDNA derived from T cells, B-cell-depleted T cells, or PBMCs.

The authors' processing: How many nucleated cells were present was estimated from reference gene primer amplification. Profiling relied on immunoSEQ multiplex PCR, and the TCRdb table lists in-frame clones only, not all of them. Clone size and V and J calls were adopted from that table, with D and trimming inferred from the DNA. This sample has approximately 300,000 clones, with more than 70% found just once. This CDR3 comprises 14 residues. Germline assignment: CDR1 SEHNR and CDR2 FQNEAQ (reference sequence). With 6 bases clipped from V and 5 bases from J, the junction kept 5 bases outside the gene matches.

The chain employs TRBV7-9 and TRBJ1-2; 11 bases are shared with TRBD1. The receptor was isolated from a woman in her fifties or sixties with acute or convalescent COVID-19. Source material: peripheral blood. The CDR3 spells CASSFGQGAYGYTF. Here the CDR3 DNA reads TGTGCCAGCAGTTTTGGACAGGGGGCGTATGGCTACACCTTC.